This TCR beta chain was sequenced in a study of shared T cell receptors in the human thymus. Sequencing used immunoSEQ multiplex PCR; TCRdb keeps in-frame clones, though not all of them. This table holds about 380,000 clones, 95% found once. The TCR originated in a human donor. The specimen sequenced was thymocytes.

CDR3: CASSLSAGQDTQYF. CDR3 nucleotide sequence: TGTGCCAGCAGTTTATCGGCAGGGCAAGATACGCAGTATTTT. The V call is TRBV27, the J call TRBJ2-3; a possible D gene is TRBD1 (5 bases). The CDR3 length is 14 residues. Germline-derived CDR1 and CDR2 are MNHEY and SMNVEV (reference sequence). The V end was cut by 0 bases, the J end by 5 bases, with 9 bases between.